The subject of this entry is one T cell receptor (beta chain). This entry comes from a study of blood T cell repertoires in COVID-19. The wider study: COVID-19 samples from acute and convalescent phases originated in the United States, Italy and Spain. Sources were T cells, B-cell-depleted T cells, or PBMCs; the material itself was cDNA or gDNA.

As handled by the study authors: Reference gene primer amplification yielded estimated nucleated cell counts. Sequencing used immunoSEQ multiplex PCR; TCRdb keeps in-frame clones, though not all of them. The DNA was the basis for D and trimming; V, J and clone size are from that table. Of around 350,000 clones listed, 70% to 90% are singletons. The V gene end was trimmed by 6 bases and the J gene end by 6 bases; junction bases not matched to a gene: 5. This CDR3 is 11 amino acids long. Germline V gives CDR1 DFQATT, CDR2 SNEGSKA (reference sequence). What was sequenced was peripheral blood. This clonotype was obtained from a human donor in a cohort sampled during active COVID-19. The rearrangement links TRBV20-1 to TRBJ2-7; 7 nucleotides match TRBD2. The CDR3 sequence is CSAPGGSEQYF. For the CDR3, the DNA is TGCAGTGCACCGGGGGGAAGCGAGCAGTACTTC.